This T cell receptor (beta chain) was recorded in a study of control samples from healthy donors and cancer patients. V dropped 1 base and J dropped 5; count of bases not matched to a gene: 5. In germline, CDR1 is SGDLS, CDR2 YYNGEE. The CDR3 sequence is 15 residues long. The repertoire was sequenced with immunoSEQ multiplex PCR; TCRdb's copy has only in-frame clones and lacks some. The sample has some 140,000 clones; around 90% are singletons. The sequencing sample was made of blood. The rearrangement links TRBV9 to TRBJ2-5; 10 positions match TRBD2. The receptor was derived from a man in his thirties or forties in good health. CDR3 in DNA: TGTGCCAGCAGCGTAAGCGGGAGGGTTTATGAGACCCAGTACTTC. Translating gives CASSVSGRVYETQYF.